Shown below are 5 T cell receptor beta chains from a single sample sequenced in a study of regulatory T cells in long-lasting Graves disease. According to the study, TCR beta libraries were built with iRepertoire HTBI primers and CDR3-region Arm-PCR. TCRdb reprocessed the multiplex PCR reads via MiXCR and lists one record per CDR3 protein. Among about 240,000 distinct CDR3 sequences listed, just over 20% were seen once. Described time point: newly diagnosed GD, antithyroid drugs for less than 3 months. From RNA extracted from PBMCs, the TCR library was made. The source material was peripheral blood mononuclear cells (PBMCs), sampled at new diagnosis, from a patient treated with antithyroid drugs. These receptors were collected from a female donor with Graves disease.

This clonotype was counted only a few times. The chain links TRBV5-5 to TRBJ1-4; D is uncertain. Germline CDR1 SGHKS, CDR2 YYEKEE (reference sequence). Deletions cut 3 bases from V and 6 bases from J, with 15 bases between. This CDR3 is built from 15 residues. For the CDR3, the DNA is TGTGCCAGCAGCTCAGGTTCGGGCAGGCATGAAAAACTGTTTTTT. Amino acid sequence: CASSSGSGRHEKLFF.

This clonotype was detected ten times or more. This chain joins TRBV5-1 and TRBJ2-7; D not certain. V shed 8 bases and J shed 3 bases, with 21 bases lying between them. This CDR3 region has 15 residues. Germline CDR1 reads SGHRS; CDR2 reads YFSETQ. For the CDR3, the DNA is TGCGCCAGTGCCCGCGAAGGGCAGGCCCACTACGAGCAGTACTTC. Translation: CASAREGQAHYEQYF.

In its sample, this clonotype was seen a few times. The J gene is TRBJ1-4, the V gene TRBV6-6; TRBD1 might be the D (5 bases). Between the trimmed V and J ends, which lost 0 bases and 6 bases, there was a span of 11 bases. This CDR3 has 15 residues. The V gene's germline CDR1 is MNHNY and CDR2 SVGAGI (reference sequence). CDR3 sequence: CASSYSWMGDEKLFF. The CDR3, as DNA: TGTGCCAGCAGTTACTCGTGGATGGGGGATGAAAAACTGTTTTTT.

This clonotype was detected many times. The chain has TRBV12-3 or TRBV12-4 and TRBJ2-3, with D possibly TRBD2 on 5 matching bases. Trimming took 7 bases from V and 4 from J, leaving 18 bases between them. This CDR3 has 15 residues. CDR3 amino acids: CASKQSGLIADTQYF. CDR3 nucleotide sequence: TGTGCCAGCAAACAGTCGGGGTTAATAGCAGATACGCAGTATTTT.

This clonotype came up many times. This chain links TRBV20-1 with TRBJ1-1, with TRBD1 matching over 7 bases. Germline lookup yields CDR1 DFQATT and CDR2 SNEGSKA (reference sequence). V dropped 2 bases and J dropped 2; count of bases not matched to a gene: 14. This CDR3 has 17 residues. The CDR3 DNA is TGCAGTGCTAGATCCCCACTCGAGACAGGGAAAAACACTGAAGCTTTCTTT. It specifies CSARSPLETGKNTEAFF.